This T cell receptor beta chain stems from a study of cytomegalovirus exposure and HLA in healthy donors. Overall study: For the approximately 430 genotyped donors, 65% to 90% fell within the Caucasian-associated ancestry cluster.

With regard to this clone: Its antigen is as yet unknown.

This CDR3 region has 16 residues. Germline lookup yields CDR1 SNHLY and CDR2 FYNNEI. The V end lost 1 base, the J end lost 0 bases, and 10 bases lay between the germline ends. Study findings and constraints: Researchers reported that a few CMV-associated chains were confirmed in vitro as CMV antigen-specific. Later analysis associated a missense DCLRE1C variant with TCR beta V- and J-gene trimming. A later analysis reported that several of the most significant clusters appeared to be linked to common viral pathogens, among them Epstein-Barr virus.

Amplification used 60 Vbeta primers and 13 Jbeta primers. Measured with immunoSEQ multiplex PCR; TCRdb has only the in-frame clones, and not every one. The table lists 150,000 to 180,000 clones, 70% to 85% of them singletons. The clonotype comes from a woman between 50 and 59 years old in good health and CMV-seropositive. The genes are TRBV2 and TRBJ2-4; tentatively, D is TRBD2 (5 bases). What was sequenced was PBMCs. The CDR3 region is CASSEGRGGAKNIQYF. The CDR3 DNA follows: TGTGCCAGCAGTGAAGGGAGAGGAGGAGCCAAAAACATTCAGTACTTC. Variable domain in full (rest from reference TRBV2 and TRBJ2-4): EPEVTQTPSHQVTQMGQEVILRCVPISNHLYFYWYRQILGQKVEFLVSFYNNEISEKSEIFDDQFSVERPDGSNFTLKIRSTKLEDSAMYFCASSEGRGGAKNIQYFGAGTRLSVL.